This passage covers 19 T cell receptor beta chains from one sample sequenced in a study of blood T cells in healthy people across ages. Combining a sample-barcoded 5' primer with a J-beta primer mix, a second PCR ran for 7 to 11 cycles. MiXCR, run by TCRdb on the 5' RACE reads, gives a single entry per CDR3 protein. Seen here are around 2 million distinct CDR3 sequences, 35% to 50% observed once, and the top ten hold 23%. Material for sequencing was blood. These receptors were obtained from a human donor in good health.

This chain links TRBV20-1 with TRBJ2-1; 7 bases align to TRBD1. The germline V gene encodes CDR1 DFQATT and CDR2 SNEGSKA (reference sequence). The CDR3 is made up of 17 amino acids. Trimming cost V 0 bases and J 0 bases; bases outside gene matches: 8. DNA of the CDR3: TGCAGTGCTAGAGATACGGGACAGAGACCCTCCTACAATGAGCAGTTCTTC. This encodes CSARDTGQRPSYNEQFF.

The table lists this clonotype with a few counts. The J gene is TRBJ1-6, the V gene TRBV20-1, with 10 bases fitting TRBD1. Per the germline V gene, CDR1 is DFQATT and CDR2 is SNEGSKA (reference sequence). J was trimmed by 4 bases and V by 0 bases; bases with no gene match: 12. CDR3 length equals 19 residues. The CDR3 DNA is TGCAGTGCTAGAGATTTGGACAGGGGGATTGGGAAATATAATTCACCCCTCCACTTT. Translated, it gives CSARDLDRGIGKYNSPLHF.

This chain links TRBV5-1 with TRBJ2-7; 11 bases are a match to TRBD2. The J call may be faulty, since TRBJ2-5 better matches the DNA end. Germline lookup yields CDR1 SGHRS and CDR2 YFSETQ. This CDR3 is 17 amino acids long. The DNA of the CDR3 is TGCGCCAGCAGCTCAATATCGGGCCTAGCGGGGGGAGAGACCCAGTACTTC. This gives the protein CASSSISGLAGGETQYF.

V and J are TRBV7-2 and TRBJ2-1, with 15 nucleotides matching TRBD2. The CDR3 has 16 residues. Germline V lookup: CDR1 SGHTA, CDR2 FQGNSA. Trimming cost V 5 bases and J 9 bases; bases outside gene matches: 8. For the CDR3, the DNA is TGTGCCAGCAGCCACGGACTAGCGGGGGGGCCGGGTGAGCAGTTCTTC. Its translation is CASSHGLAGGPGEQFF.

The chain joins TRBV29-1 to TRBJ2-1; D is undetermined. The CDR3 extends over 11 amino acids. Trimming took 1 base from V and 5 from J, leaving 3 bases between them. Germline V gene data show CDR1 as SQVTM and CDR2 as ANQGSEA. The CDR3 region is CSVEADNEQFF. The CDR3, as DNA: TGCAGCGTTGAAGCTGACAATGAGCAGTTCTTC.

The chain has TRBV12-3 or TRBV12-4 and TRBJ2-1, with TRBD2 matching 7 bases. There are 14 residues in the CDR3. The V gene end was trimmed by 3 bases and the J gene end by 9 bases; junction bases not matched to a gene: 8. The CDR3 reads CASSFQSGVGEQFF. The CDR3 DNA reads as TGTGCCAGCAGTTTCCAAAGCGGGGTGGGTGAGCAGTTCTTC.

V is TRBV14 and J is TRBJ2-5; 13 nucleotides line up with TRBD2. V shed 9 bases and J 5 bases; nucleotides not matched to a gene: 9. The CDR3 spans 15 residues. Germline CDR1 reads SGHDN; CDR2 reads FVKESK. The CDR3 here is CASRKTSGGFETQYF. The CDR3 DNA reads TGTGCCAGTCGTAAGACTAGCGGGGGGTTTGAGACCCAGTACTTC.

The chain employs TRBV7-9 and TRBJ2-5, with D possibly TRBD2 on 5 matching bases. Germline CDR1 SEHNR, CDR2 FQNEAQ (reference sequence). The CDR3 has 12 amino acids. V shed 4 bases and J shed 7 bases, with 10 bases lying between them. The CDR3 coding sequence is TGTGCCAGCAGCTGGGCTGAGGGGACCCAGTACTTC. It is translated as CASSWAEGTQYF. The variable domain in full, completed from reference TRBV7-9 and TRBJ2-5, reads DTGVSQNPRHKITKRGQNVTFRCDPISEHNRLYWYRQTLGQGPEFLTYFQNEAQLEKSRLLSDRFSAERPKGSFSTLEIQRTEQGDSAMYLCASSWAEGTQYFGPGTRLLVL.

The genes are TRBV2 and TRBJ1-1; D might be TRBD1 (6 bases). CDR3 size: 11 residues. The V gene's germline CDR1 is SNHLY and CDR2 FYNNEI. V was shortened by 7 bases and J by 9 bases, with 12 bases between the two germline ends. This CDR3 reads CASTGQVKAFF. The CDR3 DNA reads as TGTGCCAGCACGGGACAAGTAAAAGCTTTCTTT. The full variable domain, in which reference TRBV2 and TRBJ1-1 provide the parts outside the CDR3, is EPEVTQTPSHQVTQMGQEVILRCVPISNHLYFYWYRQILGQKVEFLVSFYNNEISEKSEIFDDQFSVERPDGSNFTLKIRSTKLEDSAMYFCASTGQVKAFFGQGTRLTVV.

The chain employs TRBV2 and TRBJ2-3; 7 bases line up with TRBD2. Trimming removed 1 base from V and 0 bases from J; junction bases left unmatched: 10. Germline CDR1 SNHLY, CDR2 FYNNEI. CDR3 length: 18 residues. CDR3 region: CASSEVGTNGVSTDTQYF. CDR3 sequence (DNA): TGTGCCAGCAGTGAAGTCGGGACTAACGGGGTTAGCACAGATACGCAGTATTTT. The full variable domain, in which reference TRBV2 and TRBJ2-3 provide the parts outside the CDR3, is EPEVTQTPSHQVTQMGQEVILRCVPISNHLYFYWYRQILGQKVEFLVSFYNNEISEKSEIFDDQFSVERPDGSNFTLKIRSTKLEDSAMYFCASSEVGTNGVSTDTQYFGPGTRLTVL.

The CDR3 sequence: CASSLYDREAFF. CDR3 nucleotide sequence: TGTGCCAGCAGCTTATACGACAGGGAAGCTTTCTTT. The chain recombines TRBV7-2 with TRBJ1-1; tentatively, D is TRBD1 (6 bases). CDR3 length: 12 amino acids. Trimming pared 2 bases from V and 8 bases from J, leaving 9 bases between. Germline assignment: CDR1 SGHTA and CDR2 FQGNSA. Looking up the rest from reference TRBV7-2 and TRBJ1-1 gives the full variable domain: GAGVSQSPSNKVTEKGKDVELRCDPISGHTALYWYRQSLGQGLEFLIYFQGNSAPDKSGLPSDRFSAERTGGSVSTLTIQRTQQEDSAVYLCASSLYDREAFFGQGTRLTVV.

A word on this clonotype: This CDR3 is missing its conserved last phenylalanine or tryptophan, likely due to a read error. The gene calls are TRBV12-5 and TRBJ1-1, with 8 bases that match TRBD1. The CDR3 runs 14 residues. The germline CDR1 and CDR2 sequences are LGHNT and FRNRAP. Trimming at V came to 0 bases and at J to 10 bases, leaving 7 bases not matched to a gene. Here the CDR3 reads CASGLVLQGAGAFC. As DNA, the CDR3 is TGTGCTAGTGGTTTGGTACTGCAGGGGGCCGGAGCTTTCTGT.

This clonotype turned up a few times. The J gene is TRBJ2-3, the V gene TRBV10-3; TRBD2 matches at 11 bases. The CDR3 has 15 amino acids. The J segment lost 4 bases and the V segment lost 8 bases, leaving 8 bases of the junction unmatched. Germline V gene sequence: CDR1 ENHRY, CDR2 SYGVKD. The CDR3 DNA sequence: TGTGCCATCGGGGGTACTAGCGGGGGCTCAGATACGCAGTATTTT. As protein: CAIGGTSGGSDTQYF.

This clonotype was detected once. V is TRBV2 and J is TRBJ1-2, with a possible D match to TRBD1 (6 bases). Germline values: CDR1 SNHLY, CDR2 FYNNEI. The V end was cut by 5 bases, the J end by 6 bases, with 16 bases between. The CDR3 runs 14 residues. The CDR3 sequence: CASSTGTRLDGYTF. The CDR3 DNA is TGTGCCAGCAGTACCGGGACACGGCTAGATGGCTACACCTTC.

With regard to this clonotype: Relative to the germline gene, one junction end is altered; a read error may explain this. The rearrangement uses TRBV10-3 and TRBJ2-3; the D is unclear. The CDR3 consists of 11 residues. The V gene's germline CDR1 is ENHRY and CDR2 SYGVKD. The CDR3 nucleotides are TGTGCCATCGGTTTAGCAGATACGCGGTATTTT. It yields the protein CAIGLADTRYF.

This rearrangement joins TRBV5-1 to TRBJ1-4; weak D call: TRBD1 (5 bases). V was shortened by 2 bases and J by 5 bases, with 13 bases between the two germline ends. Germline-derived CDR1 and CDR2 are SGHRS and YFSETQ. The CDR3 is 15 residues long. The CDR3 DNA is TGCGCCAGCAGCTTCGGCTGGGGACGAAATGAAAAACTGTTTTTT. Translation: CASSFGWGRNEKLFF.

V is TRBV5-1 and J is TRBJ1-2; D remains ambiguous. This CDR3 has 14 residues. Germline assignment: CDR1 SGHRS and CDR2 YFSETQ. V lost 3 bases to trimming and J lost 4 bases, with 13 bases between them. This CDR3 is CASSSDGRGYGYTF. CDR3 DNA: TGCGCCAGCAGCTCCGACGGGCGCGGCTATGGCTACACCTTC.

This sequence joins TRBV20-1 and TRBJ2-7, with a weak D call TRBD2 (7 bases). V dropped 0 bases and J dropped 3 bases, with 15 bases sitting between them. The CDR3 consists of 15 residues. Germline CDR1 is DFQATT and CDR2 is SNEGSKA (reference sequence). The CDR3 reads CSARDRRGGDYEQYF. The CDR3 DNA reads as TGCAGTGCTAGAGATAGAAGGGGGGGAGACTACGAGCAGTACTTC.

The rearrangement links TRBV6-5 to TRBJ1-5, with a possible D match to TRBD1 (6 bases). The CDR3 consists of 14 residues. Germline values: CDR1 MNHEY, CDR2 SVGAGI. Trimming took off 6 bases at V and 5 bases at J, with 14 bases between the two ends. The CDR3 nucleotides are TGTGCCAGCAGACCTGGACAGAGCCATCAGCCCCAGCATTTT. Protein product: CASRPGQSHQPQHF.